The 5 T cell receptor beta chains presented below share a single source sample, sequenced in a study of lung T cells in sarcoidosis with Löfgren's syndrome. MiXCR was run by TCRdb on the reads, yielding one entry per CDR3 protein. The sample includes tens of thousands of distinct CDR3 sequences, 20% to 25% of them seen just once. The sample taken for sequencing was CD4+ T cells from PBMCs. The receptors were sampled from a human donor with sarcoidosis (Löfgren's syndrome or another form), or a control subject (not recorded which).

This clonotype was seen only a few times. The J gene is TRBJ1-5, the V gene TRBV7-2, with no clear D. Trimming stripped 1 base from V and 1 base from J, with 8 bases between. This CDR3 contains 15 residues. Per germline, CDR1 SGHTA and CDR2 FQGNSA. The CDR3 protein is CASSLVGGSNQPQHF. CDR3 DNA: TGTGCCAGCAGCTTAGTGGGTGGAAGCAATCAGCCCCAGCATTTT.

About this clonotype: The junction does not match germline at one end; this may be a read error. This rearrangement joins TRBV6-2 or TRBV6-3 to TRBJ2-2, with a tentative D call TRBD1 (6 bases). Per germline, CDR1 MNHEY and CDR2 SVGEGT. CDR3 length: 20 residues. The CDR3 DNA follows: TGTGTCAGCAGTGTAGACTCCGGGACAACGATTCTTGCGAACACCGGGGAGCTGTTTTTT. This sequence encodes CVSSVDSGTTILANTGELFF.

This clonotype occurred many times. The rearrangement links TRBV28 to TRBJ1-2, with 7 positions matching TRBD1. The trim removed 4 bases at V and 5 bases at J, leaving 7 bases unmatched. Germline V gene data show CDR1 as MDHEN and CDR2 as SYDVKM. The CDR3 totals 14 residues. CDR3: CASSSRTGQYGYTF. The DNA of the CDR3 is TGTGCCAGCAGTTCAAGGACAGGCCAATATGGCTACACCTTC.

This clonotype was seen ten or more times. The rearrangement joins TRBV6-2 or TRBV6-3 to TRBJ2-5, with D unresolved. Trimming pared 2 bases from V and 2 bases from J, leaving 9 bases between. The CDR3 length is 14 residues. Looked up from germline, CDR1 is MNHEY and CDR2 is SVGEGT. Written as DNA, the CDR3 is TGTGCCAGCAGTTACGTGGGCGGACAAGAGACCCAGTACTTC. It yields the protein CASSYVGGQETQYF.

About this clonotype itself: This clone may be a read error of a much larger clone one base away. CDR3 loop: CASGFQGAGGDTQYF. CDR3 coding DNA: TGTGCCAGCGGTTTTCAGGGGGCGGGTGGAGATACGCAGTATTTT. This chain connects TRBV12-3 or TRBV12-4 to TRBJ2-3; the match to TRBD1 covers 8 bases. CDR3 length equals 15 residues.